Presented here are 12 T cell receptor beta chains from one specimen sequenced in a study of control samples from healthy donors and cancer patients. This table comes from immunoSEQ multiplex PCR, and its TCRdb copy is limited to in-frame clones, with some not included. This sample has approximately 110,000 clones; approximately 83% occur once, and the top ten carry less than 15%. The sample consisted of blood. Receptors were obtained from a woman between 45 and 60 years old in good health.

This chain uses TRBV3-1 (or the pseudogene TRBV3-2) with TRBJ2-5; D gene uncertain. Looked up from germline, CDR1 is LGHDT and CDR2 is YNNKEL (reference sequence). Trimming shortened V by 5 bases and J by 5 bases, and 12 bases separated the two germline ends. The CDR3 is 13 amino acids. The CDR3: CASSKLLGETQYF. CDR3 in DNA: TGTGCCAGCAGCAAACTGCTAGGGGAGACCCAGTACTTC.

CDR3 amino acids: CASSPGLYEQYF. The CDR3 region has the DNA TGTGCCAGCAGCCCGGGACTATACGAGCAGTACTTC. V gene TRBV5-6 combines with J gene TRBJ2-7; TRBD2 aligns across 7 bases. The CDR3 sequence is 12 residues long. After removal of 4 bases from V and 4 bases from J, the junction contained 2 bases not matched to a gene. From germline, CDR1 is SGHDT and CDR2 YYEEEE.

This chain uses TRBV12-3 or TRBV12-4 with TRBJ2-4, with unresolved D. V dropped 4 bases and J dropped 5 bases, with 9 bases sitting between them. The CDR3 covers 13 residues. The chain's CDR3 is CASSSFSQNIQYF. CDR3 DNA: TGTGCCAGCAGTTCCTTTTCACAAAACATTCAGTACTTC.

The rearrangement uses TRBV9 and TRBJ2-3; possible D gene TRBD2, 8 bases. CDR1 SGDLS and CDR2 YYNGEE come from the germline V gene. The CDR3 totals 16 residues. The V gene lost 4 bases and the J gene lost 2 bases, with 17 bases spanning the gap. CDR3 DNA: TGTGCCAGCAGCTTACGGGAGGGGGCTTTCACAGATACGCAGTATTTT. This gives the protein CASSLREGAFTDTQYF. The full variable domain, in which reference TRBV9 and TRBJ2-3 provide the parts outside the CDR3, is DSGVTQTPKHLITATGQRVTLRCSPRSGDLSVYWYQQSLDQGLQFLIQYYNGEERAKGNILERFSAQQFPDLHSELNLSSLELGDSALYFCASSLREGAFTDTQYFGPGTRLTVL.

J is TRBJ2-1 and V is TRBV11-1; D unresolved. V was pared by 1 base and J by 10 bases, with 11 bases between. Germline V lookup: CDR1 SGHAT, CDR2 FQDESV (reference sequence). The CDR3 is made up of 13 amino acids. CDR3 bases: TGTGCCAGCAGCTTAGACCTAGGGCGCGAGCAGTTCTTC. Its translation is CASSLDLGREQFF.

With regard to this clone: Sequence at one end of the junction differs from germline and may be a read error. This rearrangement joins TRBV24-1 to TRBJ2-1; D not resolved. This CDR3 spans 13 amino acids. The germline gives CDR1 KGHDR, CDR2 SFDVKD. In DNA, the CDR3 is TGTACCACCAGTGACCGGTTCGACGAAGAGCAGTTCTTC. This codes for CTTSDRFDEEQFF.

CDR3 in amino acids: CSVELLTSGYNEQFF. The DNA for the CDR3 is TGCAGCGTTGAGCTCTTGACTAGCGGATACAATGAGCAGTTCTTC. This chain connects TRBV29-1 to TRBJ2-1; the match to TRBD2 covers 9 bases. The CDR3 covers 15 residues. CDR1 and CDR2 from the germline V gene are SQVTM and ANQGSEA. The J segment lost 4 bases and the V segment lost 3 bases, leaving 7 bases of the junction unmatched.

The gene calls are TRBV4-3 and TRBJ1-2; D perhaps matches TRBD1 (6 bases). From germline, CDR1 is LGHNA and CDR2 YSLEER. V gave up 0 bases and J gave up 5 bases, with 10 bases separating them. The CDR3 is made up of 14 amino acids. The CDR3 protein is CASSQDFGQYGYTF. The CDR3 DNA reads TGCGCCAGCAGCCAAGATTTTGGACAGTATGGCTACACCTTC.

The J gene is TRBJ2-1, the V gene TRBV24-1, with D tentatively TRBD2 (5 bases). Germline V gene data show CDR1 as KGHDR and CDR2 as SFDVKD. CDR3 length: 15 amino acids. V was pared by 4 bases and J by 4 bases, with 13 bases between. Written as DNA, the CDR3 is TGTGCCACCAGTGACCCGGACTGGGCGTACAATGAGCAGTTCTTC. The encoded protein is CATSDPDWAYNEQFF.

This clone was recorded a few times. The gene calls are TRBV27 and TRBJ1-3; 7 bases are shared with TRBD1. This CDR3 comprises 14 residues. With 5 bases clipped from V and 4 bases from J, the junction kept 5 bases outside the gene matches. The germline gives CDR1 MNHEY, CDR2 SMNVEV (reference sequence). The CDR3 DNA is TGTGCCAGCAGTAACCAGGGGGGGGGAAACACCATATATTTT. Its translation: CASSNQGGGNTIYF.

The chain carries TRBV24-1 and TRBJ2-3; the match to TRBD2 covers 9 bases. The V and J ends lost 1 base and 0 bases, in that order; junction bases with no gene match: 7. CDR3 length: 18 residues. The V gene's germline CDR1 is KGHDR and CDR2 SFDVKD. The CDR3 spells CATSDFRAGGFSTDTQYF. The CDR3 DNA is TGTGCCACCAGTGATTTCCGAGCGGGGGGATTTAGCACAGATACGCAGTATTTT.

CDR3 protein: CASSYVGADTGELFF. The CDR3 region has the DNA TGTGCCAGCAGTTACGTGGGGGCCGACACCGGGGAGCTGTTTTTT. The chain employs TRBV6-6 and TRBJ2-2, with D possibly being TRBD1 (6 bases). The germline V gene encodes CDR1 MNHNY and CDR2 SVGAGI (reference sequence). There are 15 residues in the CDR3. Between the trimmed V and J ends, which lost 2 bases and 3 bases, there was a span of 10 bases.